These 20 T cell receptor beta chains share one sample of origin, sequenced in a study of T-cell reconstitution after alpha-beta-depleted transplantation in children. Library preparation (for TCRbeta) was performed with unique molecular identifiers. Using its own MiXCR run on the PCR reads, TCRdb lists one record per CDR3 protein. This sample carries around 960,000 distinct CDR3 sequences, 25% to 30% of them seen once, and the ten largest clones take 28%. Sequences were derived from PBMCs, mostly from graft donor cells, sampled 360 days after TCRalphabeta/CD19-depleted stem cell transplant. Receptors were obtained from a boy under two years old who had a stem cell transplant for SCID, so the T cells may come from the graft donor.

V and J are TRBV5-1 and TRBJ2-5; no clear D. This CDR3 comprises 12 residues. Germline V gives CDR1 SGHRS, CDR2 YFSETQ. Trimming removed 5 bases from V and 7 bases from J, with 12 bases in between. CDR3 DNA: TGCGCCAGCAGTTATGACTGGGGGACCCAGTACTTC. Its translation is CASSYDWGTQYF.

This clonotype turned up a few times. V and J are TRBV21-1 and TRBJ2-1; TRBD1 is taken as the D call from the table, unchecked against the DNA. TRBV21-1 has pseudogene status. The CDR3 has 12 residues. This chain's CDR3 is CASSQRGDEQFF. CDR3 DNA sequence: TGTGCCAGCAGCCAAAGGGGCGATGAGCAGTTCTTC.

V and J are TRBV6-1 and TRBJ1-6; D unclear. V lost 6 bases and J 10 bases, leaving 16 bases between the germline ends. CDR1 MNHNS and CDR2 SASEGT come from the germline V gene. The CDR3 covers 14 residues. The DNA for the CDR3 is TGTGCCAGCAGCCCGGATTCGGTGGGGTCACCCCTCCACTTT. It encodes CASSPDSVGSPLHF.

V and J are TRBV11-2 and TRBJ2-1, with 8 bases identical to TRBD2. With 5 bases clipped from V and 12 bases from J, the junction kept 15 bases outside the gene matches. Germline V lookup: CDR1 SGHAT, CDR2 FQNNGV. The CDR3 sequence is 15 residues long. The CDR3 DNA sequence: TGTGCCAGCAGCCCCCAGGCGGGGGGCCCAATGCGGCAGTTCTTC. Residues: CASSPQAGGPMRQFF.

This chain joins TRBV6-5 and TRBJ2-3; TRBD2 aligns across 9 bases. Germline CDR1 is MNHEY and CDR2 is SVGAGI. The V gene end was trimmed by 4 bases and the J gene end by 4 bases; junction bases not matched to a gene: 6. This CDR3 spans 15 amino acids. CDR3 protein: CASSWGGGAPDTQYF. The CDR3 DNA is TGTGCCAGCAGTTGGGGCGGGGGGGCCCCAGATACGCAGTATTTT.

Turning to this clonotype: The junction does not match germline at one end; this may be a read error. The chain links TRBV20-1 to TRBJ2-5; 7 positions agree with TRBD1. The germline CDR1 and CDR2 sequences are DFQATT and SNEGSKA (reference sequence). The CDR3 is 14 amino acids. The DNA for the CDR3 is TGCTGTGCTAGTAGACAGGGCCCTTCGGAGACCCAGTACTTC. Protein: CCASRQGPSETQYF.

The sample holds a few counts of this clonotype. This chain joins TRBV6-1 and TRBJ2-2; the match to TRBD2 covers 12 bases. V dropped 7 bases and J dropped 4; count of bases not matched to a gene: 7. This CDR3 comprises 16 residues. The V gene's germline CDR1 is MNHNS and CDR2 SASEGT. The CDR3 DNA follows: TGTGCCAGCATCGCCCTGACTAGCGGGGGCACCGGGGAGCTGTTTTTT. This codes for CASIALTSGGTGELFF.

Concerning this clonotype itself: Compared with germline, one end of the junction differs, possibly owing to a read error. The chain employs TRBV14 and TRBJ2-3; 7 bases match TRBD2. Germline CDR1 SGHDN, CDR2 FVKESK. The CDR3 is 13 residues long. The chain's CDR3 is CASRQDSSGAPYF. As DNA, the CDR3 is TGTGCCAGCAGACAAGATTCCAGCGGGGCCCCGTATTTT.

The chain carries TRBV7-6 and TRBJ1-5; D not resolved. This CDR3 has 15 residues. Trimming shortened V by 2 bases and J by 6 bases, and 14 bases separated the two germline ends. Germline V CDR1 and CDR2: SGHVS, FNYEAQ. This chain's CDR3 is CASSLYDTRGQPQHF. CDR3 nucleotide sequence: TGTGCCAGCAGCTTATATGATACGCGGGGTCAGCCCCAGCATTTT. Full variable domain (outside the CDR3, taken from reference TRBV7-6 and TRBJ1-5): GAGVSQSPRYKVTKRGQDVALRCDPISGHVSLYWYRQALGQGPEFLTYFNYEAQQDKSGLPNDRFSAERPEGSISTLTIQRTEQRDSAMYRCASSLYDTRGQPQHFGDGTRLSIL.

The J gene is TRBJ1-2, the V gene TRBV29-1; no reliable D call. The CDR3 has 10 amino acids. V lost 7 bases and J 3 bases, leaving 6 bases between the germline ends. From germline, CDR1 is SQVTM and CDR2 ANQGSEA. CDR3 sequence reads: CSADHYGYTF. For the CDR3, the DNA is TGCAGCGCGGACCACTATGGCTACACCTTC.

On this clonotype: One end of the junction fails to match germline, which may point to a read error. V gene TRBV11-2 combines with J gene TRBJ1-2; D call uncertain. This CDR3 has 13 amino acids. Germline V gene data show CDR1 as SGHAT and CDR2 as FQNNGV. The CDR3 coding sequence is TGTGCCAGCAGCCCCGGACGGATCTATAGCTACACCTTC. Its protein is CASSPGRIYSYTF.

The CDR3 here is CASSRNSGGAYNEQFF. CDR3 DNA: TGCGCCAGCAGCCGTAATAGCGGGGGGGCTTACAATGAGCAGTTCTTC. The chain has TRBV4-1 and TRBJ2-1; 11 bases match TRBD2. The V gene end was trimmed by 4 bases and the J gene end by 4 bases; junction bases not matched to a gene: 6. CDR1 and CDR2 (germline): MGHRA, YSYEKL. The CDR3 extends over 16 amino acids.

The chain combines TRBV11-2 with TRBJ1-5; tentatively, D is TRBD1 (5 bases). The V end was cut by 5 bases, the J end by 4 bases, with 21 bases between. Germline assignment: CDR1 SGHAT and CDR2 FQNNGV. This CDR3 has 17 residues. In DNA form, the CDR3 reads TGTGCCAGCAGCCTCTGCCCGGGGGTCCCGTGGAATCAGCCCCAGCATTTT. Its translation is CASSLCPGVPWNQPQHF.

The CDR3 loop is CASSVDPGNTGELFF. CDR3 in DNA: TGTGCCAGCAGCGTAGATCCGGGGAACACCGGGGAGCTGTTTTTT. The chain carries TRBV9 and TRBJ2-2; D is ambiguous. The germline V and J ends were trimmed by 0 bases and 1 base, with 7 bases remaining between them. Germline assignment: CDR1 SGDLS and CDR2 YYNGEE. The CDR3 spans 15 residues.

The chain couples TRBV3-1 to TRBJ2-1, with a tentative D call TRBD2 (6 bases). V lost 2 bases and J 8 bases, leaving 7 bases between the germline ends. The CDR3 contains 12 residues. The germline gives CDR1 LGHDT, CDR2 YNNKEL (reference sequence). CDR3: CASSQSGYEQFF. The CDR3 nucleotides read TGTGCCAGCAGCCAAAGCGGGTATGAGCAGTTCTTC.

This chain links TRBV7-9 with TRBJ2-3, with 7 bases identical to TRBD2. This CDR3 comprises 16 residues. Losses at the gene ends were 2 bases for V and 2 bases for J; bases not matched to a gene: 7. The germline gives CDR1 SEHNR, CDR2 FQNEAQ (reference sequence). CDR3 amino acids: CASSLFSGDSTDTQYF. The CDR3 DNA reads TGTGCCAGCAGCTTATTCAGCGGGGATTCCACAGATACGCAGTATTTT.

The J gene is TRBJ2-5, the V gene TRBV12-3 or TRBV12-4; 10 nucleotides agree with TRBD2. V lost 6 bases, J lost 4 bases, and 11 bases stayed unmatched. The CDR3 sequence is 16 residues long. CDR3 sequence reads: CASSRPGLAFGETQYF. CDR3 nucleotides: TGTGCCAGCAGCAGACCGGGACTAGCGTTTGGAGAGACCCAGTACTTC.

This clonotype was seen more than once but under ten times. V and J are TRBV6-5 and TRBJ2-7; the D call may be TRBD1 or TRBD2 (6 bases each). Germline V gives CDR1 MNHEY, CDR2 SVGAGI. The CDR3 contains 16 residues. Between the trimmed V and J ends, which lost 0 bases and 2 bases, there was a span of 14 bases. Here the CDR3 reads CASSYSIRGLPYEQYF. CDR3 bases: TGTGCCAGCAGTTACTCGATCCGGGGGCTTCCCTACGAGCAGTACTTC.

This clonotype was detected only a few times. The chain employs TRBV7-6 and TRBJ2-7; 8 nucleotides align to TRBD2. The CDR3 consists of 15 residues. Germline values: CDR1 SGHVS, CDR2 FNYEAQ. V shed 5 bases and J 1 base; nucleotides not matched to a gene: 7. CDR3 protein: CASSVERGPSYEQYF. The CDR3 DNA reads TGTGCCAGCAGCGTAGAGCGGGGGCCTTCCTACGAGCAGTACTTC.

In its sample, this clonotype was seen a few times. V gene TRBV7-8 combines with J gene TRBJ2-7, with D possibly being TRBD1 (5 bases). Germline CDR1 reads SGHVS; CDR2 reads FQNEAQ. There are 15 residues in the CDR3. V was cut by 5 bases and J by 6 bases, with 20 bases left in between. Written as DNA, the CDR3 is TGTGCCAGCAGCCACAAACGGATCCAGGGATCCGAGCAGTACTTC. Protein sequence: CASSHKRIQGSEQYF.